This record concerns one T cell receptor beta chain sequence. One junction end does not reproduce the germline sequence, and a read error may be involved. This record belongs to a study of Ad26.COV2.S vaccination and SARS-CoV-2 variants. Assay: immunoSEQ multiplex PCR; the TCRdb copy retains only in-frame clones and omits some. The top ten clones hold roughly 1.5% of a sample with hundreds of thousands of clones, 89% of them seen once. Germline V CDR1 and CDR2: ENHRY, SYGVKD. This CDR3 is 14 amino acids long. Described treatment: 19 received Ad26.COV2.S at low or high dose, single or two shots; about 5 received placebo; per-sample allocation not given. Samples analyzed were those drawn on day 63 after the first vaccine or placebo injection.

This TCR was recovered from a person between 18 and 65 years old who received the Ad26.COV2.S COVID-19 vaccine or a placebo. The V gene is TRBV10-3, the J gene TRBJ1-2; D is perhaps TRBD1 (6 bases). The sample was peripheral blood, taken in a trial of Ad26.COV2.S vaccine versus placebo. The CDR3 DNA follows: TGTGTCATCCACAAAGGGGGGGAAAGAGATGGCTACACCTTC. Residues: CVIHKGGERDGYTF.